By frequency in the sample, the clone carrying this TCR beta chain is medium-sized. Its antigen is unknown. This CDR3 contains 14 residues. CDR1 and CDR2 (germline): DFQATT, SNEGSKA (reference sequence). V dropped 1 base and J dropped 5 bases, with 15 bases sitting between them. These data belong to a study of response to subunit inactivated influenza vaccine. Findings of the study overall: Each seasonal influenza vaccination, the authors suggested, recruits few new T cells.

TCRdb processed the RT-PCR reads anew with MiXCR; each CDR3 protein has one entry. The sample yields about 580,000 distinct CDR3 sequences, 12% to 15% seen once. V and J are TRBV20-1 and TRBJ2-7; D remains unclear. The sequence was collected from a man between 45 and 60 years old who received an inactivated influenza vaccine. The starting material was PBMCs from blood, obtained 11 to 12 days after vaccination. The CDR3 DNA is TGCAGTGCTAGAGGTGGGTTGGCCATCCACGAGCAGTACTTC. Protein sequence: CSARGGLAIHEQYF.